This T cell receptor beta chain originates from a study of shared clonotypes between healthy human individuals. About the research overall: The donor group consisted of a couple of women and three men, aged 18 to 49. Study-level results: Among donors, the sharing of clonotypes was expected to be influenced by sequencing depth.

The CDR3 has 15 amino acids. The germline gives CDR1 MNHNY, CDR2 SVGAGI (reference sequence). Trimming pared 0 bases from V and 4 bases from J, leaving 10 bases between. Each PCR replicate from the sorted subsets contained roughly 210 ng DNA, which is about 31,000 T cell genomes. Produced via immunoSEQ multiplex PCR; TCRdb's table is partial and in-frame only. The sample has about a million clones; around 76% are singletons. Details on this clone: Its target is not known.

The origin of this receptor is a man younger than 30 in good health. The chain combines TRBV6-6 with TRBJ1-3; weak D call: TRBD1 (6 bases). The sample consisted of memory CD4+ T cells sorted from blood. Subset of the sample: CD45RA-negative fraction. DNA for the CDR3: TGTGCCAGCAGTTACTCCCGGGACATGGGAAACACCATATATTTT. Amino acids: CASSYSRDMGNTIYF.